This T cell receptor beta chain was obtained from a study of long-term antiretroviral therapy in people with HIV. Study outcomes and limitations: From the mid-2000s to the late 2010s, blood was obtained, possibly while participants received older ART regimens. Despite increasing after ART, diversity remained lower than that of transplant donor controls.

Comment on this clone: Its antigen is still unknown.

CDR1 is MDHEN and CDR2 is SYDVKM in the germline V gene. Trimming removed 5 bases from V and 0 bases from J; junction bases left unmatched: 3. The CDR3 totals 16 residues. The assay, immunoSEQ v3.0, was run at survey level. Data came from immunoSEQ multiplex PCR; TCRdb stores just in-frame clones and leaves some out. Here the sample spans under 50,000 clones, around nine tenths being singletons. Sequencing was performed on unsorted PBMCs, taken 0.1 years before starting antiretroviral therapy. This chain links TRBV28 with TRBJ2-2; TRBD2 agrees at 10 bases. The receptor's source is a woman aged 45-59 years with HIV. The CDR3 reads CASSRLAGPNTGELFF. CDR3 coding DNA: TGTGCCAGCAGTCGACTAGCGGGCCCGAACACCGGGGAGCTGTTTTTT.